This entry lists 31 T cell receptor beta chains sequenced from one sample in a study of blood T cell repertoires in COVID-19. Measured with immunoSEQ multiplex PCR; TCRdb has only the in-frame clones, and not every one. This sample has a few hundred thousand clones, with 80% to 90% found just once. Sequences were obtained from peripheral blood. The origin of the receptors is a woman in her 70s with COVID-19, enrolled during active disease.

The CDR3: CASSPTGFSTDTQYF. Here the CDR3 DNA reads TGTGCCAGCAGCCCGACAGGGTTTAGCACAGATACGCAGTATTTT. V and J are TRBV5-4 and TRBJ2-3; 7 nucleotides match TRBD1. The CDR3 contains 15 residues. J gave up 0 bases and V 4 bases, and 5 bases lay outside the gene matches. Germline assignment: CDR1 SGHNT and CDR2 YYREEE (reference sequence). Full variable domain (missing parts from reference TRBV5-4 and TRBJ2-3): ETGVTQSPTHLIKTRGQQVTLRCSSQSGHNTVSWYQQALGQGPQFIFQYYREEENGRGNFPPRFSGLQFPNYSSELNVNALELDDSALYLCASSPTGFSTDTQYFGPGTRLTVL.

This clone was counted between two and nine times. The rearrangement uses TRBV7-4 and TRBJ2-7; no clear D gene. The V gene lost 4 bases and the J gene lost 5 bases, with 15 bases spanning the gap. CDR1 and CDR2 from the germline V gene are SGHVT and SQSDAQ. This CDR3 comprises 14 residues. CDR3 bases: TGTGCCAGCAGCTCATGGGCTACAGCACACGAGCAGTACTTC. This sequence encodes CASSSWATAHEQYF. Filled out from reference TRBV7-4 and TRBJ2-7, the complete variable domain reads GAGVSQSPRYKVAKRGRDVALRCDSISGHVTLYWYRQTLGQGSEVLTYSQSDAQRDKSGRPSGRFSAERPERSVSTLKIQRTEQGDSAVYLCASSSWATAHEQYFGPGTRLTVT.

This clone was detected only a few times. The chain employs TRBV6-4 and TRBJ1-5, with D perhaps TRBD1 (5 bases). CDR1 and CDR2 from the germline V gene are MRHNA and SNTAGT. The V end lost 8 bases, the J end lost 2 bases, and 10 bases lay between the germline ends. The CDR3 sequence is 13 residues long. The CDR3 bases are TGTGCCAGCTCACAAGGGGGCAATCAGCCCCAGCATTTT. Residues: CASSQGGNQPQHF.

This chain uses TRBV11-2 with TRBJ2-7; no definite D call. The CDR3 contains 13 residues. Trimming pared 3 bases from V and 3 bases from J, leaving 9 bases between. The germline V gene encodes CDR1 SGHAT and CDR2 FQNNGV. The CDR3 DNA reads TGTGCCAGCAGCTTCTATATTGGCTACGAGCAGTACTTC. It specifies CASSFYIGYEQYF.

About this clone itself: The junction departs from germline at one end; a sequencing error may be responsible. The V and J genes are TRBV5-1 and TRBJ2-5; tentatively, D is TRBD1 (6 bases). Germline CDR1 reads SGHRS; CDR2 reads YFSETQ. This CDR3 has 12 residues. CDR3 amino acids: CASRLGGETQYF. The CDR3 bases are TGCGCCAGCCGCTTAGGGGGAGAGACCCAGTACTTC. The whole variable domain, remainder taken from reference TRBV5-1 and TRBJ2-5, is KAGVTQTPRYLIKTRGQQVTLSCSPISGHRSVSWYQQTPGQGLQFLFEYFSETQRNKGNFPGRFSGRQFSNSRSEMNVSTLELGDSALYLCASRLGGETQYFGPGTRLLVL.

This chain joins TRBV30 and TRBJ1-6; TRBD1 agrees at 7 bases. In germline, CDR1 is GTSNPN, CDR2 SVGIG (reference sequence). This CDR3 spans 14 amino acids. Trimming at V came to 2 bases and at J to 4 bases, leaving 2 bases not matched to a gene. CDR3 protein: CAWSLGQYNSPLHF. CDR3 in DNA: TGTGCCTGGAGTTTGGGACAGTATAATTCACCCCTCCACTTT.

The chain uses TRBV5-1 and TRBJ2-1; TRBD2 aligns across 15 bases. V lost 4 bases and J lost 6; bases outside the gene matches: 14. The length of the CDR3 is 19 residues. The germline V gene encodes CDR1 SGHRS and CDR2 YFSETQ. The CDR3 spells CASSRRTRTSGRAINEQFF. For the CDR3, the DNA is TGCGCCAGCAGCCGAAGGACACGGACTAGCGGGAGGGCCATCAATGAGCAGTTCTTC.

The gene calls are TRBV7-9 and TRBJ2-2, with TRBD2 as a possible D gene (6 bases). Germline CDR1 is SEHNR and CDR2 is FQNEAQ (reference sequence). V was pared by 5 bases and J by 0 bases, with 13 bases between. CDR3 length equals 16 residues. CDR3 loop: CASSRERLANTGELFF. The CDR3 nucleotides read TGTGCCAGCAGCCGGGAGCGGTTAGCGAACACCGGGGAGCTGTTTTTT.

The DNA for the CDR3 is TGTGCCAGCAGCCCCGGGACACTAAGCAATCAGCCCCAGCATTTT. It translates to CASSPGTLSNQPQHF. The chain has TRBV9 and TRBJ1-5; D perhaps matches TRBD1 (6 bases). CDR3 length: 15 amino acids. Germline V lookup: CDR1 SGDLS, CDR2 YYNGEE. V was clipped by 4 bases and J by 1 base, with 12 bases between them.

The chain employs TRBV7-8 and TRBJ2-5; 7 bases agree with TRBD2. CDR1 is SGHVS, CDR2 FQNEAQ, per germline. The CDR3 runs to 13 residues. The J segment lost 5 bases and the V segment lost 5 bases, leaving 5 bases of the junction unmatched. In DNA, the CDR3 is TGTGCCAGCAGCCCCGTGGGGGGGGAGACCCAGTACTTC. As protein: CASSPVGGETQYF.

The chain is built from TRBV27 and TRBJ2-7, with D tentatively TRBD2 (6 bases). This CDR3 comprises 14 residues. Trimming removed 5 bases at V and 4 bases at J, with 15 bases between. The germline gives CDR1 MNHEY, CDR2 SMNVEV (reference sequence). This chain's CDR3 is CASSRAGGTYEQYF. The CDR3 DNA is TGTGCCAGCAGTAGGGCTGGCGGGACTTACGAGCAGTACTTC.

This clone came up once. The rearrangement links TRBV7-8 to TRBJ2-7, with TRBD1 matching over 10 bases. V was clipped by 5 bases and J by 5 bases; unmatched bases: 9. Looked up from germline, CDR1 is SGHVS and CDR2 is FQNEAQ. This CDR3 has 15 residues. In DNA form, the CDR3 reads TGTGCCAGCAGCCCCAGATGGGACAGGGGTCACGAGCAGTACTTC. Protein product: CASSPRWDRGHEQYF.

The V and J genes are TRBV18 and TRBJ1-2; 7 bases agree with TRBD1. This CDR3 spans 15 amino acids. The germline gives CDR1 KGHSH, CDR2 LQKENI. V trimming: 1 base; J trimming: 3 bases; junction bases outside the gene matches: 5. CDR3 amino acids: CASSPRPRGDYGYTF. Here the CDR3 DNA reads TGTGCCAGCTCACCACGGCCCAGGGGGGACTATGGCTACACCTTC.

The chain joins TRBV28 to TRBJ1-2, with a possible D match to TRBD1 (5 bases). Looked up from germline, CDR1 is MDHEN and CDR2 is SYDVKM. The CDR3 runs 13 residues. V lost 5 bases and J lost 4, with 11 bases in between. CDR3 nucleotides: TGTGCCAGCAGTAAAGGACACATCTATGGCTACACCTTC. This sequence encodes CASSKGHIYGYTF.

This chain joins TRBV30 and TRBJ1-4, with 9 bases identical to TRBD1. After removal of 3 bases from V and 6 bases from J, the junction contained 8 bases not matched to a gene. In germline, CDR1 is GTSNPN, CDR2 SVGIG (reference sequence). The CDR3 totals 15 residues. The CDR3 region has the DNA TGTGCCTGGAGGGCGGGACAGGGAAGTCATGAAAAACTGTTTTTT. Residues: CAWRAGQGSHEKLFF.

The V call is TRBV4-1, the J call TRBJ1-2; no firm D call. Per germline, CDR1 MGHRA and CDR2 YSYEKL. V was pared by 1 base and J by 4 bases, with 10 bases between. This CDR3 contains 14 residues. For the CDR3, the DNA is TGCGCCAGCAGCCAAGCGGACGGACTCTATGGCTACACCTTC. It is translated as CASSQADGLYGYTF.

This clone was detected only a few times. The chain is built from TRBV11-2 and TRBJ1-2; possibly TRBD1 for D (6 bases). Trimming removed 5 bases from V and 8 bases from J, with 15 bases in between. The CDR3 has 13 residues. Germline V gene data show CDR1 as SGHAT and CDR2 as FQNNGV. The CDR3 DNA is TGTGCCAGCAGCCTACAGGGAACGGGAGGCTACACCTTC. Its protein is CASSLQGTGGYTF. Together with reference TRBV11-2 and TRBJ1-2, the CDR3 gives the full variable domain: EAGVAQSPRYKIIEKRQSVAFWCNPISGHATLYWYQQILGQGPKLLIQFQNNGVVDDSQLPKDRFSAERLKGVDSTLKIQPAKLEDSAVYLCASSLQGTGGYTFGSGTRLTVV.

V is TRBV4-1 and J is TRBJ1-3; no reliable D call. The germline CDR1 and CDR2 sequences are MGHRA and YSYEKL. The CDR3 consists of 16 residues. Trimming stripped 0 bases from V and 0 bases from J, with 9 bases between. CDR3 in amino acids: CASSQDQTGSGNTIYF. The CDR3 DNA follows: TGCGCCAGCAGCCAAGATCAGACGGGCTCTGGAAACACCATATATTTT.

This rearrangement joins TRBV7-9 to TRBJ2-1, with TRBD2 as a possible D gene (6 bases). Germline CDR1 and CDR2: SEHNR and FQNEAQ (reference sequence). The CDR3 totals 16 residues. With 4 bases removed from V and 8 bases from J, the gap between germline ends came to 21 bases. The CDR3 region has the DNA TGTGCCAGCAGCTCCGGTGATCGGACTATAGGGGATGAGCAGTTCTTC. It yields the protein CASSSGDRTIGDEQFF.

The V gene is TRBV27, the J gene TRBJ1-2; the D is unclear. From germline, CDR1 is MNHEY and CDR2 SMNVEV (reference sequence). There are 12 residues in the CDR3. Trimming stripped 3 bases from V and 5 bases from J, with 7 bases between. This CDR3 is CASSFLVYGYTF. CDR3 coding DNA: TGTGCCAGCAGTTTCCTAGTATATGGCTACACCTTC.

The chain carries TRBV3-1 (or the pseudogene TRBV3-2) and TRBJ1-3; maybe TRBD1 (5 bases). The V gene lost 1 base and the J gene lost 3 bases, with 13 bases spanning the gap. Germline V CDR1 and CDR2: LGHDT, YNNKEL (reference sequence). There are 16 residues in the CDR3. The CDR3 DNA reads TGTGCCAGCAGCCAAGCCCAGGGCGGATATGGAAACACCATATATTTT. Its translation: CASSQAQGGYGNTIYF.

The gene calls are TRBV19 and TRBJ2-3; 10 nucleotides agree with TRBD1. This CDR3 has 15 residues. The J segment lost 6 bases and the V segment lost 6 bases, leaving 9 bases of the junction unmatched. In germline, CDR1 is LNHDA, CDR2 SQIVND (reference sequence). Written as DNA, the CDR3 is TGTGCCAGTAGCCGGGACAGGGGTGGGTTGGATACGCAGTATTTT. Amino acids: CASSRDRGGLDTQYF.

As for this clone: Other DNA sequences within the sample encode an identical CDR3. The V call is TRBV7-6, the J call TRBJ1-3, with 7 bases matching TRBD1. The germline CDR1 and CDR2 sequences are SGHVS and FNYEAQ. V gave up 4 bases and J gave up 0 bases; unmatched junction bases: 0. The CDR3 has 14 residues. DNA for the CDR3: TGTGCCAGCAGCTCAGGGGGCTCTGGAAACACCATATATTTT. Amino acids: CASSSGGSGNTIYF.

This chain joins TRBV20-1 and TRBJ2-1; D call uncertain. The V gene lost 3 bases and the J gene lost 0 bases, with 12 bases spanning the gap. The CDR3 loop spans 15 amino acids. The germline V gene has CDR1 DFQATT and CDR2 SNEGSKA (reference sequence). The CDR3 nucleotides read TGCAGTGCTAGTTTTGTGCGCACCTCCTACAATGAGCAGTTCTTC. It yields the protein CSASFVRTSYNEQFF.

V gene TRBV5-1 combines with J gene TRBJ1-5; the match to TRBD1 covers 7 bases. The trim removed 3 bases at V and 4 bases at J, leaving 7 bases unmatched. Germline CDR1 and CDR2: SGHRS and YFSETQ. The CDR3 has 15 residues. In DNA form, the CDR3 reads TGCGCCAGCAGCTCCCTACCGGGACAGAATCAGCCCCAGCATTTT. This sequence encodes CASSSLPGQNQPQHF.

The J gene is TRBJ2-4, the V gene TRBV19; D not resolved. The CDR3 is 15 amino acids. Between the trimmed V and J ends, which lost 5 bases and 0 bases, there was a span of 11 bases. Germline V gene data show CDR1 as LNHDA and CDR2 as SQIVND (reference sequence). The CDR3 bases are TGTGCCAGTAGTGCGGAGACGTCAGCCAAAAACATTCAGTACTTC. Protein product: CASSAETSAKNIQYF.

This clone was seen only once. This chain's CDR3 is CASRTGNRGNEQFF. CDR3 nucleotides: TGTGCCAGCAGGACAGGGAACAGGGGGAATGAGCAGTTCTTC. The chain links TRBV28 to TRBJ2-1; 8 positions match TRBD1. Germline lookup yields CDR1 MDHEN and CDR2 SYDVKM. The CDR3 runs to 14 residues. Trimming cost V 6 bases and J 7 bases; bases outside gene matches: 8.

The chain links TRBV28 to TRBJ2-7; D is uncertain. Germline V gives CDR1 MDHEN, CDR2 SYDVKM. The CDR3 consists of 13 residues. V dropped 4 bases and J dropped 3 bases, with 10 bases sitting between them. This CDR3 reads CASSSQTYYEQYF. CDR3 nucleotide sequence: TGTGCCAGCAGTTCTCAGACTTACTACGAGCAGTACTTC.

This sequence joins TRBV29-1 and TRBJ2-7; D possibly corresponds to TRBD2 (6 bases). Trimming removed 4 bases from V and 2 bases from J, with 9 bases in between. The germline gives CDR1 SQVTM, CDR2 ANQGSEA. The CDR3 length is 12 residues. For the CDR3, the DNA is TGCAGCGTTGCGACTAGTACCTACGAGCAGTACTTC. This encodes CSVATSTYEQYF.

V is TRBV7-8 and J is TRBJ2-7; 9 bases are a match to TRBD1. Germline lookup yields CDR1 SGHVS and CDR2 FQNEAQ. The CDR3 sequence is 14 residues long. V was pared by 5 bases and J by 2 bases, with 4 bases of the junction left unmatched. Written as DNA, the CDR3 is TGTGCCAGCAGCCAGGGACAGGGAGCCTACGAGCAGTACTTC. As protein: CASSQGQGAYEQYF.

This chain joins TRBV2 and TRBJ2-1, with TRBD1 identical over 8 bases. The length of the CDR3 is 15 residues. Germline CDR1 reads SNHLY; CDR2 reads FYNNEI. V dropped 10 bases and J dropped 2; count of bases not matched to a gene: 10. CDR3 nucleotides: TGTGCCATCGTGCTAGGGGACAGGACCTACAATGAGCAGTTCTTC. Its translation: CAIVLGDRTYNEQFF.